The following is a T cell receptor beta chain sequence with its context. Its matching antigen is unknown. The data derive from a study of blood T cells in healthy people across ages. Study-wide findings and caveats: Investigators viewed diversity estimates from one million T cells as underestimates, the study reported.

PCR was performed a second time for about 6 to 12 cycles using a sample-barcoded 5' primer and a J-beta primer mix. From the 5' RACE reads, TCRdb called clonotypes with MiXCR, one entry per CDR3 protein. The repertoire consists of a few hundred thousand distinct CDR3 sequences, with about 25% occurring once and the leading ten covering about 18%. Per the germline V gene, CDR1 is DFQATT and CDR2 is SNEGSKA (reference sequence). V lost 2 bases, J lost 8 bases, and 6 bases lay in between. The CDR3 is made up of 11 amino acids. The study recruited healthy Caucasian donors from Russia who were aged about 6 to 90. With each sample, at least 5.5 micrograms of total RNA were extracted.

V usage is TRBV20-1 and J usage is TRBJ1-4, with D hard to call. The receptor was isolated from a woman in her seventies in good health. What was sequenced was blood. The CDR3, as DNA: TGCAGTGCTAGATTCGGCGAAAAACTGTTTTTT. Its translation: CSARFGEKLFF.